The 25 T cell receptor beta chains below come from one sample, sequenced in a study of T cell clonotyping in hematopoietic cell transplantation. Clones were sequenced by immunoSEQ multiplex PCR, and TCRdb holds only the in-frame ones, with some missing. The table records under 25,000 clones, about 80% of them present only once. The sample's time point: recipient sample about 28 days before transplant, after cytoreduction. Here the sequenced sample was peripheral blood mononuclear cells, taken before stem cell transplant. The receptors derive from a man in his sixties with acute myeloid leukemia. Some clones in this sample may be carry-over from other donors' samples.

The genes are TRBV25-1 and TRBJ2-6; D gene unclear. Trimming cost V 6 bases and J 3 bases, with 9 bases left between them. Germline CDR1 and CDR2: MGHDK and SYGVNS. The CDR3 loop spans 14 amino acids. The CDR3 loop reads CASSSSGGANVLTF. CDR3 bases: TGTGCCAGCAGCTCCTCGGGTGGGGCCAACGTCCTGACTTTC.

Only one count was recorded for this clone. V and J are TRBV6-5 and TRBJ1-5; TRBD1 matches 8 bases. CDR1 and CDR2 from the germline V gene are MNHEY and SVGAGI. The CDR3 has 14 amino acids. With V trimmed by 6 bases and J by 5 bases, 6 bases remained unmatched. The CDR3, as DNA: TGTGCCAGCAGCAAGACAGGGGTGGATCAGCCCCAGCATTTT. Its protein is CASSKTGVDQPQHF.

The chain recombines TRBV19 with TRBJ1-1, with D possibly matching TRBD1 (5 bases). The CDR3 has 15 residues. Per germline, CDR1 LNHDA and CDR2 SQIVND (reference sequence). V lost 8 bases, J lost 3 bases, and 19 bases lay in between. This chain's CDR3 is CASRGSGGGHTEAFF. For the CDR3, the DNA is TGTGCCAGTCGAGGATCCGGGGGAGGACACACTGAAGCTTTCTTT. Complete variable domain (other parts from reference TRBV19 and TRBJ1-1): DGGITQSPKYLFRKEGQNVTLSCEQNLNHDAMYWYRQDPGQGLRLIYYSQIVNDFQKGDIAEGYSVSREKKESFPLTVTSAQKNPTAFYLCASRGSGGGHTEAFFGQGTRLTVV.

The J gene is TRBJ2-5, the V gene TRBV2; 8 positions match TRBD2. Germline V gene sequence: CDR1 SNHLY, CDR2 FYNNEI. CDR3 length equals 15 residues. Losses at the gene ends were 5 bases for V and 6 bases for J; bases not matched to a gene: 11. The CDR3 nucleotides are TGTGCCAGCAGTATCACTAGCGGAACTGGAAAGACCCAGTACTTC. Protein sequence: CASSITSGTGKTQYF.

This chain uses TRBV19 with TRBJ1-1; tentative D call: TRBD1 (6 bases). Germline V lookup: CDR1 LNHDA, CDR2 SQIVND (reference sequence). CDR3 length: 15 amino acids. Between the trimmed V and J ends, which lost 4 bases and 10 bases, there was a span of 22 bases. In DNA, the CDR3 is TGTGCCAGTAGTAGGAGGCAGGGGACCGTCTCGGGAGCTTTCTTT. Its translation: CASSRRQGTVSGAFF. The variable domain in full, with the rest retrieved from reference TRBV19 and TRBJ1-1, is DGGITQSPKYLFRKEGQNVTLSCEQNLNHDAMYWYRQDPGQGLRLIYYSQIVNDFQKGDIAEGYSVSREKKESFPLTVTSAQKNPTAFYLCASSRRQGTVSGAFFGQGTRLTVV.

The chain uses TRBV7-3 and TRBJ2-3; D may be TRBD1 (6 bases). CDR3 size: 17 residues. Trimming cost V 5 bases and J 1 base, with 19 bases left between them. CDR1 and CDR2 from the germline V gene are SGHTA and FQGTGA. CDR3 protein: CASSVIPGTRGTDTQYF. In DNA, the CDR3 is TGTGCCAGCAGCGTCATTCCCGGGACAAGGGGCACAGATACGCAGTATTTT.

The chain is built from TRBV9 and TRBJ2-5; 12 nucleotides agree with TRBD2. V shed 3 bases, J shed 5 bases, and the junction held 5 bases outside the gene matches. The CDR3 is 15 amino acids. Germline V CDR1 and CDR2: SGDLS, YYNGEE. The CDR3 protein is CASSASGRAWETQYF. The DNA of the CDR3 is TGTGCCAGCAGCGCTAGCGGGAGGGCTTGGGAGACCCAGTACTTC. Complete variable domain (other parts from reference TRBV9 and TRBJ2-5): DSGVTQTPKHLITATGQRVTLRCSPRSGDLSVYWYQQSLDQGLQFLIQYYNGEERAKGNILERFSAQQFPDLHSELNLSSLELGDSALYFCASSASGRAWETQYFGPGTRLLVL.

CDR3 residues: CASSLRGFNYGYTF. In nucleotides, the CDR3 is TGTGCCAGCAGCTTACGGGGGTTTAACTATGGCTACACCTTC. The chain joins TRBV7-2 to TRBJ1-2; D possibly corresponds to TRBD1 (5 bases). This CDR3 spans 14 amino acids. Germline loops: CDR1 SGHTA, CDR2 FQGNSA. The ends were cut back, 2 bases at V and 1 base at J, with 8 bases in the middle.

V gene TRBV28 combines with J gene TRBJ2-4; possibly TRBD1 or TRBD2 for D (5 bases each). V lost 3 bases and J 8 bases, leaving 8 bases between the germline ends. The CDR3 runs 12 residues. Germline values: CDR1 MDHEN, CDR2 SYDVKM. CDR3 amino acids: CASSLVGDIQYF. Here the CDR3 DNA reads TGTGCCAGCAGTTTGGTGGGGGACATTCAGTACTTC.

V is TRBV6-5 and J is TRBJ2-2, with D unresolved. CDR3 length: 15 residues. CDR1 MNHEY and CDR2 SVGAGI come from the germline V gene. The V end lost 2 bases, the J end lost 5 bases, and 12 bases lay between the germline ends. The DNA of the CDR3 is TGTGCCAGCAGTTACGGTCCGAGTGTGACCGGGGAGCTGTTTTTT. This gives the protein CASSYGPSVTGELFF.

This clone occurred a few times. The chain links TRBV18 to TRBJ1-2; 7 bases agree with TRBD1. The germline V gene has CDR1 KGHSH and CDR2 LQKENI. The junction had 6 bases not matched to a gene; V was cut back by 2 bases and J by 3 bases. This CDR3 contains 15 residues. The CDR3 loop is CASSPAPGGDYGYTF. CDR3 bases: TGTGCCAGCTCACCAGCTCCAGGGGGGGACTATGGCTACACCTTC. Full variable domain (remainder filled in from reference TRBV18 and TRBJ1-2): NAGVMQNPRHLVRRRGQEARLRCSPMKGHSHVYWYRQLPEEGLKFMVYLQKENIIDESGMPKERFSAEFPKEGPSILRIQQVVRGDSAAYFCASSPAPGGDYGYTFGSGTRLTVV.

The rearrangement uses TRBV7-9 and TRBJ1-5, with TRBD1 as a possible D gene (6 bases). The CDR3 totals 15 residues. Trimming removed 5 bases at V and 0 bases at J, with 11 bases between. Germline V gives CDR1 SEHNR, CDR2 FQNEAQ (reference sequence). The CDR3 DNA reads TGTGCCAGCAGCGCGGACAGCAATAGCAATCAGCCCCAGCATTTT. Residues: CASSADSNSNQPQHF.

By share, this clone ranks as medium-sized. The chain combines TRBV10-3 with TRBJ2-2; unclear D gene. This CDR3 is built from 16 residues. The V gene lost 10 bases and the J gene lost 0 bases, with 18 bases spanning the gap. Germline CDR1 reads ENHRY; CDR2 reads SYGVKD. The CDR3: CATATNSGTNTGELFF. The CDR3 DNA follows: TGTGCCACCGCTACTAACAGTGGGACGAACACCGGGGAGCTGTTTTTT.

J is TRBJ1-5 and V is TRBV7-2, with D possibly TRBD1 on 5 matching bases. Germline V gene data show CDR1 as SGHTA and CDR2 as FQGNSA. This CDR3 has 14 residues. V dropped 4 bases and J dropped 5 bases, with 12 bases sitting between them. Written as DNA, the CDR3 is TGTGCCAGCAGCTCTAACCAGGGTTATCAGCCCCAGCATTTT. The encoded protein is CASSSNQGYQPQHF.

This chain uses TRBV4-1 with TRBJ2-3, with D unclear. Germline values: CDR1 MGHRA, CDR2 YSYEKL. The CDR3 runs to 19 residues. Trimming removed 0 bases at V and 0 bases at J, with 19 bases between. CDR3 DNA sequence: TGCGCCAGCAGCCAAGAACCTGTATGGCAGGCGTATAGCACAGATACGCAGTATTTT. This sequence encodes CASSQEPVWQAYSTDTQYF.

This clone showed up just once. For the CDR3, the DNA is TGTGCCAGCAGTTTAAGGGCAGGCCGGAGCACTGAAGCTTTCTTT. This codes for CASSLRAGRSTEAFF. V and J are TRBV6-5 and TRBJ1-1, with no clear D. The CDR3 has 15 residues. V was clipped by 4 bases and J by 4 bases, with 16 bases between them. Germline CDR1 is MNHEY and CDR2 is SVGAGI.

The chain joins TRBV7-2 to TRBJ2-1; D gene uncertain. Per the germline V gene, CDR1 is SGHTA and CDR2 is FQGNSA. The CDR3 is made up of 13 amino acids. V was clipped by 4 bases and J by 9 bases, with 13 bases between them. CDR3 region: CASSSENFGEQFF. For the CDR3, the DNA is TGTGCCAGCAGCTCGGAGAATTTCGGTGAGCAGTTCTTC.

The chain joins TRBV2 to TRBJ1-5; D unclear. Germline V gene lookup returns CDR1 SNHLY and CDR2 FYNNEI. V was pared by 1 base and J by 7 bases, with 11 bases between. This CDR3 is built from 14 residues. The CDR3 protein is CASSEGGFGQPQHF. The CDR3 nucleotides are TGTGCCAGCAGTGAAGGCGGGTTTGGGCAGCCCCAGCATTTT.

The genes are TRBV29-1 and TRBJ1-2; TRBD1 matches 7 bases. V trimming: 8 bases; J trimming: 4 bases; junction bases outside the gene matches: 4. Germline V CDR1 and CDR2: SQVTM, ANQGSEA. The CDR3 loop spans 11 amino acids. CDR3 sequence reads: CSLRDSYGYTF. The CDR3 bases are TGCAGCCTTAGGGACAGCTATGGCTACACCTTC.

This clone has just one count. The chain links TRBV19 to TRBJ2-1; no reliable D call. V lost 3 bases, J lost 7 bases, and 7 bases lay in between. Germline V CDR1 and CDR2: LNHDA, SQIVND (reference sequence). The CDR3 sequence is 12 residues long. CDR3 coding DNA: TGTGCCAGTAGTATTAATCAGAATGAGCAGTTCTTC. Amino acid sequence: CASSINQNEQFF. Full variable domain (rest looked up from reference TRBV19 and TRBJ2-1): DGGITQSPKYLFRKEGQNVTLSCEQNLNHDAMYWYRQDPGQGLRLIYYSQIVNDFQKGDIAEGYSVSREKKESFPLTVTSAQKNPTAFYLCASSINQNEQFFGPGTRLTVL.

The gene calls are TRBV5-1 and TRBJ2-4; D may be TRBD1 or TRBD2 (5 bases each). CDR1 is SGHRS and CDR2 is YFSETQ in the germline V gene. Between the trimmed V and J ends, which lost 5 bases and 3 bases, there was a span of 15 bases. The CDR3 has 15 residues. CDR3 nucleotides: TGCGCCAGCAGAGGGACCCACCAGGGCAAAAACATTCAGTACTTC. Protein sequence: CASRGTHQGKNIQYF. Full variable domain (rest looked up from reference TRBV5-1 and TRBJ2-4): KAGVTQTPRYLIKTRGQQVTLSCSPISGHRSVSWYQQTPGQGLQFLFEYFSETQRNKGNFPGRFSGRQFSNSRSEMNVSTLELGDSALYLCASRGTHQGKNIQYFGAGTRLSVL.

This clone is medium-sized within its sample. The chain employs TRBV7-2 and TRBJ1-5; possible D gene TRBD1, 5 bases. Germline CDR1 SGHTA, CDR2 FQGNSA. The CDR3 contains 13 residues. With 1 base removed from V and 6 bases from J, the gap between germline ends came to 7 bases. The CDR3 bases are TGTGCCAGCAGCTTAGGGGGGATTCAGCCCCAGCATTTT. As protein: CASSLGGIQPQHF.

The V and J genes are TRBV6-6 and TRBJ1-5; unclear D gene. The CDR3 loop spans 15 amino acids. The ends were cut back, 4 bases at V and 2 bases at J, with 12 bases in the middle. Germline assignment: CDR1 MNHNY and CDR2 SVGAGI (reference sequence). The CDR3 DNA sequence: TGTGCCAGCAGTTCTCCGGGAAGTGGCAATCAGCCCCAGCATTTT. This encodes CASSSPGSGNQPQHF.

CDR3 bases: TGTGCCAGCAGGGGAACAGGAAAGAGCTCTGGAAACACCATATATTTT. Protein sequence: CASRGTGKSSGNTIYF. This rearrangement joins TRBV5-6 to TRBJ1-3; D may be TRBD1 (5 bases). This CDR3 has 16 residues. Per germline, CDR1 SGHDT and CDR2 YYEEEE. V dropped 5 bases and J dropped 0 bases, with 15 bases sitting between them.

The V call is TRBV11-1, the J call TRBJ1-1; D gene uncertain. Germline-derived CDR1 and CDR2 are SGHAT and FQDESV (reference sequence). Trimming stripped 8 bases from V and 1 base from J, with 17 bases between. The CDR3 runs to 15 residues. CDR3 DNA: TGTGCCAGCGTTCTGATAGGGCGCAGGAACACTGAAGCTTTCTTT. This gives the protein CASVLIGRRNTEAFF.